These 15 T cell receptor beta chains were all obtained from the same sample, sequenced in a study of radiation and T cells in renal cell carcinoma. Specified treatment: 15 Gy SBRT to primary tumor, nephrectomy 4 weeks later. Clones were sequenced by immunoSEQ multiplex PCR, and TCRdb holds only the in-frame ones, with some missing. The sample records about 22,000 clones, 47% being singletons. This specimen consisted of tumor tissue, obtained from a patient whose treatment included radiotherapy and nephrectomy. These receptors were collected from a woman in her forties or fifties with renal cell carcinoma.

V is TRBV6-1 and J is TRBJ1-2; D perhaps matches TRBD1 (5 bases). The germline CDR1 and CDR2 sequences are MNHNS and SASEGT. The CDR3 totals 13 residues. Trimming removed 6 bases from V and 8 bases from J, with 16 bases in between. This chain's CDR3 is CASSEGTSRGYTF. CDR3 nucleotide sequence: TGTGCCAGCAGCGAGGGGACGTCCCGCGGCTACACCTTC.

This clone has just a few counts. The chain uses TRBV29-1 and TRBJ1-5, with 7 bases aligning to TRBD1. From germline, CDR1 is SQVTM and CDR2 ANQGSEA. V lost 7 bases to trimming and J lost 3 bases; unmatched junction nucleotides: 6. The CDR3 contains 13 residues. The CDR3 bases are TGCAGCGCCCGACAGGGCCACAATCAGCCCCAGCATTTT. Translation: CSARQGHNQPQHF. Full variable domain (rest looked up from reference TRBV29-1 and TRBJ1-5): SAVISQKPSRDICQRGTSLTIQCQVDSQVTMMFWYRQQPGQSLTLIATANQGSEATYESGFVIDKFPISRPNLTFSTLTVSNMSPEDSSIYLCSARQGHNQPQHFGDGTRLSIL.

The J gene is TRBJ1-6, the V gene TRBV7-8, with D hard to call. Looked up from germline, CDR1 is SGHVS and CDR2 is FQNEAQ. Trimming took 6 bases from V and 8 from J, leaving 14 bases between them. The CDR3 totals 14 residues. CDR3: CASSEIADYSPLHF. For the CDR3, the DNA is TGTGCCAGCAGTGAAATAGCAGACTATTCACCCCTCCACTTT.

This chain links TRBV4-3 with TRBJ2-3; 12 bases align to TRBD2. In germline, CDR1 is LGHNA, CDR2 YSLEER. The trim removed 4 bases at V and 3 bases at J, leaving 2 bases unmatched. The CDR3 sequence is 15 residues long. The CDR3 coding sequence is TGCGCCAGCAGCCTTGGACTAGCGGGGACAGATACGCAGTATTTT. This codes for CASSLGLAGTDTQYF.

This clone was counted many times. This chain connects TRBV18 to TRBJ1-2; 9 nucleotides align to TRBD1. In germline, CDR1 is KGHSH, CDR2 LQKENI. The CDR3 spans 14 residues. The trim removed 5 bases at V and 7 bases at J, leaving 8 bases unmatched. The CDR3 reads CASSARDRDVGYTF. The CDR3 DNA sequence: TGTGCCAGCTCAGCCCGGGACAGGGATGTTGGCTACACCTTC.

The V gene is TRBV11-2, the J gene TRBJ2-7; the D call may be TRBD1 or TRBD2 (6 bases each). Germline loops: CDR1 SGHAT, CDR2 FQNNGV. There are 16 residues in the CDR3. Trimming stripped 4 bases from V and 2 bases from J, with 18 bases between. The CDR3 DNA follows: TGTGCCAGCAGCTGGGGCACGGGGGCCTCAACCTACGAGCAGTACTTC. Protein: CASSWGTGASTYEQYF.

CDR3 region: CAISEQDYEQYF. The CDR3 DNA follows: TGTGCCATCAGTGAGCAGGACTACGAGCAGTACTTC. The chain uses TRBV10-3 and TRBJ2-7; D is unclear. Trimming removed 2 bases from V and 3 bases from J, with 5 bases in between. CDR3 length: 12 residues. CDR1 is ENHRY and CDR2 is SYGVKD in the germline V gene.

The chain uses TRBV5-4 and TRBJ2-6; 8 nucleotides align to TRBD1. CDR3 length equals 16 residues. The germline gives CDR1 SGHNT, CDR2 YYREEE (reference sequence). The V and J ends lost 4 bases and 3 bases, in that order; junction bases with no gene match: 6. The CDR3 sequence is CASSRQQGVGANVLTF. The CDR3 nucleotides are TGTGCCAGCAGCCGACAACAGGGGGTTGGGGCCAACGTCCTGACTTTC.

The sample holds a few counts of this clone. V and J are TRBV19 and TRBJ1-3; possibly TRBD1 for D (6 bases). Between the trimmed V and J ends, which lost 7 bases and 8 bases, there was a span of 12 bases. CDR1 and CDR2 (germline): LNHDA, SQIVND (reference sequence). The CDR3 is 12 amino acids. Here the CDR3 reads CASTPGGDTIYF. The CDR3 bases are TGTGCCAGTACCCCGGGGGGCGACACCATATATTTT.

V gene TRBV4-2 combines with J gene TRBJ1-5; D gene ambiguous. The V and J ends lost 0 bases and 5 bases respectively, with 5 bases between them. CDR1 is LGHNA, CDR2 YNFKEQ, per germline. This CDR3 contains 13 residues. CDR3 in amino acids: CASSQDRDQPQHF. The CDR3 DNA reads as TGTGCCAGCAGCCAAGACCGAGATCAGCCCCAGCATTTT.

The chain recombines TRBV29-1 with TRBJ2-2, with 9 bases that match TRBD1. V shed 5 bases, J shed 0 bases, and the junction held 4 bases outside the gene matches. The CDR3 runs 15 residues. The germline gives CDR1 SQVTM, CDR2 ANQGSEA. CDR3 in DNA: TGCAGCGTTAGGGGACAGGGCACGAACACCGGGGAGCTGTTTTTT. Translating it yields CSVRGQGTNTGELFF.

The chain is built from TRBV7-9 and TRBJ2-7; TRBD1 might be the D (5 bases). Trimming removed 5 bases at V and 3 bases at J, with 11 bases between. Germline V gene lookup returns CDR1 SEHNR and CDR2 FQNEAQ (reference sequence). The CDR3 totals 13 residues. The CDR3 is CASSTDRVYEQYF. The DNA for the CDR3 is TGTGCCAGCAGCACCGACAGAGTCTACGAGCAGTACTTC.

This clone appeared a few times. This chain connects TRBV29-1 to TRBJ1-2; maybe TRBD1 (6 bases). The CDR3 has 11 residues. The germline V gene has CDR1 SQVTM and CDR2 ANQGSEA. V lost 4 bases to trimming and J lost 7 bases, with 10 bases between them. CDR3 in amino acids: CSVASGVGYTF. CDR3 bases: TGCAGCGTTGCCTCAGGGGTTGGCTACACCTTC.

This clone was counted only a few times. V and J are TRBV7-2 and TRBJ1-1; the match to TRBD1 covers 7 bases. With 2 bases clipped from V and 7 bases from J, the junction kept 4 bases outside the gene matches. Germline values: CDR1 SGHTA, CDR2 FQGNSA. CDR3 length: 13 amino acids. CDR3 sequence (DNA): TGTGCCAGCAGCTTATCAGGGGGAGTTGAAGCTTTCTTT. This translates into CASSLSGGVEAFF.

With respect to this clone: The identical CDR3 is also encoded by other nucleotide sequences in the sample. This rearrangement joins TRBV5-4 to TRBJ1-2; 9 bases are shared with TRBD1. Germline CDR1 is SGHNT and CDR2 is YYREEE (reference sequence). The CDR3 totals 14 residues. Trimming cost V 0 bases and J 4 bases; bases outside gene matches: 1. The CDR3 protein is CASSLADRGYGYTF. CDR3 DNA: TGTGCCAGCAGCTTGGCGGACAGGGGCTATGGCTACACCTTC.